This T cell receptor (beta chain) was found in a study of CD8+CD57+ T cells in acquired aplastic anemia. The study, taken as a whole, reports: In CD8+ cells, Simpson's diversity showed no significant difference between patients and controls.

For CDR3 and TCR beta VDJ profiling, genomic DNA was the template used. Each CDR3 protein is one row after TCRdb ran MiXCR on the reads. The sample lists some 410,000 distinct CDR3 sequences, about two thirds occurring once. Notes on this clonotype: Its antigen remains unidentified. A read error may produce the germline difference seen at one junction end.

The CDR3 spans 14 residues. Looked up from germline, CDR1 is SNHLY and CDR2 is FYNNEI. The chain has TRBV2 and TRBJ1-6; D remains ambiguous. This receptor was identified in a human donor in good health, serving as a control. Sequenced input: sorted CD4+, CD8+, or CD8+CD57+ T cells (not recorded which) from PBMCs. CDR3 DNA sequence: TGTGCCAGCAACCAGGTTATATATAATTCATCCCTCCGCTTT. It is translated as CASNQVIYNSSLRF. Variable domain in full (rest from reference TRBV2 and TRBJ1-6): EPEVTQTPSHQVTQMGQEVILRCVPISNHLYFYWYRQILGQKVEFLVSFYNNEISEKSEIFDDQFSVERPDGSNFTLKIRSTKLEDSAMYFCASNQVIYNSSLRFGNGTRLTVT.